Following are 8 T cell receptor beta chains from one sample sequenced in a study of tumor-infiltrating lymphocytes in primary liver carcinoma (dated by TCRdb to 2017 to 2019). Total RNA and DNA were co-extracted from around 20-30 mg of bulk tissue with the AllPrep DNA/RNA mini kit, without cell sorting. Sequencing took place on an Illumina HiSeq 2500. TCRbeta-specific cDNA was reverse-transcribed from 500 ng total RNA using a constant-region primer and ProtoScript II reverse transcriptase. The TCRbeta libraries were prepared through three rounds of nested multiplex PCR following a slightly modified ARM-PCR procedure. Each of the first two PCR rounds ran for about 10 cycles and used multiplex TRBV1-TRBV30 forward primers together with a Cbeta reverse primer. In TCRdb, the public reads were trimmed at Q25 with fastp and aligned with MiXCR, with productive beta chains retained. Rows merge per CDR3 protein into single entries with the most common DNA and genes. This sample lists some 95,000 distinct CDR3 sequences; around 70% were detected once. 25% to 35% of the sample belongs to the ten largest clones.

The sample comprised tumor-adjacent normal liver tissue. Receptors originate from a middle-aged man with primary liver carcinoma and hepatitis B virus infection.

The chain carries TRBV28 and TRBJ1-5; D ambiguous. Trimming took off 3 bases at V and 3 bases at J, with 12 bases between the two ends. This CDR3 is 15 amino acids long. Germline assignment: CDR1 MDHEN and CDR2 SYDVKM. CDR3 nucleotides: TGTGCCAGCAGTTTTGACGGGCCCTACAATCAGCCCCAGCATTTT. This codes for CASSFDGPYNQPQHF.

On this clonotype: Its ends do not fully match the called genes, so a read error is possible. V gene TRBV6-5 combines with J gene TRBJ2-1; 7 bases map to TRBD1. The CDR3 consists of 14 residues. Germline lookup yields CDR1 MNHEY and CDR2 SVGAGI. Here the CDR3 DNA reads TGTGCCAGCAGTTTCACGACAGGGACGCTTGAGCAGCTCTTC. It codes for CASSFTTGTLEQLF.

This clonotype was detected once. Given a much more abundant clone one base away, this may be a read error. The chain couples TRBV5-4 to TRBJ2-1; D ambiguous. The CDR3 is made up of 14 amino acids. Germline values: CDR1 SGHNT, CDR2 YYREEE (reference sequence). The CDR3 loop is CVSSLPQQYNEQFF. CDR3 in DNA: TGTGTCAGCAGCTTGCCGCAGCAGTACAATGAGCAGTTCTTC.

Only a few counts were recorded for this clonotype. The chain couples TRBV28 to TRBJ2-5; the D call may be TRBD1 or TRBD2 (6 bases each). Germline values: CDR1 MDHEN, CDR2 SYDVKM. The CDR3 length is 14 residues. V lost 6 bases and J lost 4, with 15 bases in between. CDR3 residues: CASRPQGGGETQYF. Written as DNA, the CDR3 is TGTGCCAGCAGGCCCCAAGGAGGGGGAGAGACCCAGTACTTC.

There are many counts of this clonotype. V and J are TRBV9 and TRBJ1-1; D is unresolved. In germline, CDR1 is SGDLS, CDR2 YYNGEE. Trimming removed 4 bases at V and 1 base at J, with 14 bases between. The CDR3 sequence is 15 residues long. Here the CDR3 reads CASSPPDGANTEAFF. The CDR3 DNA is TGTGCCAGCAGCCCCCCCGACGGAGCGAACACTGAAGCTTTCTTT.

This clonotype rates as medium-sized (0.01 to 0.1%). This chain joins TRBV11-2 and TRBJ2-7; D gene unclear. V lost 3 bases to trimming and J lost 5 bases, with 8 bases between them. CDR1 is SGHAT, CDR2 FQNNGV, per germline. The CDR3 runs 12 residues. The CDR3: CASSLLGHEQYF. CDR3 nucleotides: TGTGCCAGCAGCTTGTTGGGCCACGAGCAGTACTTC.

As concerns this clonotype: A junction end diverges from the germline sequence, so it may reflect a read error. The V gene is TRBV29-1, the J gene TRBJ2-5, with 9 bases that match TRBD2. The CDR3 consists of 14 residues. Germline V lookup: CDR1 SQVTM, CDR2 ANQGSEA. The CDR3 protein is CNVGGLAGDETQYF. The CDR3 nucleotides read TGCAACGTTGGAGGGTTAGCGGGAGACGAGACCCAGTACTTC. Together with reference TRBV29-1 and TRBJ2-5, the CDR3 gives the full variable domain: SAVISQKPSRDICQRGTSLTIQCQVDSQVTMMFWYRQQPGQSLTLIATANQGSEATYESGFVIDKFPISRPNLTFSTLTVSNMSPEDSSIYLCNVGGLAGDETQYFGPGTRLLVL.

This clonotype was recorded at least ten times. The chain is built from TRBV12-3 or TRBV12-4 and TRBJ1-3; D remains unclear. The V end was cut by 6 bases, the J end by 0 bases, with 12 bases between. This CDR3 spans 15 amino acids. CDR3: CASRPDGGSGNTIYF. CDR3 DNA sequence: TGTGCCAGCAGACCGGACGGTGGCTCTGGAAACACCATATATTTT.